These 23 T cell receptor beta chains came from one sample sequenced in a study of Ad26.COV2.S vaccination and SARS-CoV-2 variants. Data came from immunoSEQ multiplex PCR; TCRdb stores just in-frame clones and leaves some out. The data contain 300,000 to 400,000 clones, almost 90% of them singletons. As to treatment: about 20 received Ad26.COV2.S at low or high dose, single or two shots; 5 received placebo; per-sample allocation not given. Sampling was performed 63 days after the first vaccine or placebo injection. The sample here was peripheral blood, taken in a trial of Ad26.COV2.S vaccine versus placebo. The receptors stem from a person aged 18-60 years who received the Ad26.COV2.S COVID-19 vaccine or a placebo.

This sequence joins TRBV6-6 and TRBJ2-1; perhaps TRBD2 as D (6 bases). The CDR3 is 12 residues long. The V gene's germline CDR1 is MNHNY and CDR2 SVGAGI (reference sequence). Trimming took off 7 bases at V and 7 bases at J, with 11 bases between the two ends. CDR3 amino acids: CASTFGGNEQFF. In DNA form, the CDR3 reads TGTGCCAGCACCTTCGGGGGTAATGAGCAGTTCTTC.

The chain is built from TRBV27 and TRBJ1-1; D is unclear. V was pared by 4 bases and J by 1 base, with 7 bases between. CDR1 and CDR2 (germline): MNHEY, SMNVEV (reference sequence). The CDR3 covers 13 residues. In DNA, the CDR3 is TGTGCCAGCAGTTACACAGAGAACACTGAAGCTTTCTTT. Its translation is CASSYTENTEAFF.

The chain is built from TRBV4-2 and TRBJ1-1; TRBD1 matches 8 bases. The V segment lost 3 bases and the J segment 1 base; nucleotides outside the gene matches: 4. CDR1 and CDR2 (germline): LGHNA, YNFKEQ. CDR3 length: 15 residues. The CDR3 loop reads CASSHQTGENTEAFF. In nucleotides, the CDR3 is TGTGCCAGCAGCCACCAGACAGGGGAGAACACTGAAGCTTTCTTT.

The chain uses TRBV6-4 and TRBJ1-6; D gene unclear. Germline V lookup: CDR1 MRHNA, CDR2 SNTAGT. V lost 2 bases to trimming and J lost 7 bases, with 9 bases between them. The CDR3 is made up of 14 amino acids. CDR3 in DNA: TGTGCCAGCAGTGACCGGGGTTACAATTCACCCCTCCACTTT. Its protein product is CASSDRGYNSPLHF.

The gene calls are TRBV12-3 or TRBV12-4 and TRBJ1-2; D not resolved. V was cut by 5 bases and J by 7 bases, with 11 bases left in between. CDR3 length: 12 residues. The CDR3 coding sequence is TGTGCCAGCAGTGGGGATTTGGGTGGCTACACCTTC. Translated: CASSGDLGGYTF.

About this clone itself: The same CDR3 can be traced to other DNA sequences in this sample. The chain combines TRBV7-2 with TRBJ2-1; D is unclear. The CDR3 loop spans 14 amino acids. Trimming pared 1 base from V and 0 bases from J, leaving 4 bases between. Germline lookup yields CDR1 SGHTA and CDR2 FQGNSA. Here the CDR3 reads CASSLGSSYNEQFF. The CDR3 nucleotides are TGTGCCAGCAGCTTAGGGAGCTCCTACAATGAGCAGTTCTTC. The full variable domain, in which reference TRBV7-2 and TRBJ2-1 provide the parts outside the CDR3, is GAGVSQSPSNKVTEKGKDVELRCDPISGHTALYWYRQSLGQGLEFLIYFQGNSAPDKSGLPSDRFSAERTGGSVSTLTIQRTQQEDSAVYLCASSLGSSYNEQFFGPGTRLTVL.

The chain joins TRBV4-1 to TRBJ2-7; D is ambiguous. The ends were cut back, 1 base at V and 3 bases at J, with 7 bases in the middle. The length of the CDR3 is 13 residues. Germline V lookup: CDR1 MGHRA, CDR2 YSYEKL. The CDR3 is CASSQVMDYEQYF. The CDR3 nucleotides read TGCGCCAGCAGCCAAGTGATGGACTACGAGCAGTACTTC.

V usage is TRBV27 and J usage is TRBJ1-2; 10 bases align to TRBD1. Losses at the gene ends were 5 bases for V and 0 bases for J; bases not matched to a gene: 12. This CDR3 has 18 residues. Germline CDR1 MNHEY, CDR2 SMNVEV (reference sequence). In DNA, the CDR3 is TGTGCCAGCAGTACCGGGACAGGGGAAAACCAAGCTAACTATGGCTACACCTTC. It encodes CASSTGTGENQANYGYTF.

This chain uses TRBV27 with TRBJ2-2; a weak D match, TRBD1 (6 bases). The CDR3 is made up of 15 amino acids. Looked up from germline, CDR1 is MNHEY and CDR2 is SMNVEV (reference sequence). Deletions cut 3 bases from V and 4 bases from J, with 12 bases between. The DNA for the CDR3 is TGTGCCAGCAGTTTGTCTACAGGGACCACCGGGGAGCTGTTTTTT. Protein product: CASSLSTGTTGELFF.

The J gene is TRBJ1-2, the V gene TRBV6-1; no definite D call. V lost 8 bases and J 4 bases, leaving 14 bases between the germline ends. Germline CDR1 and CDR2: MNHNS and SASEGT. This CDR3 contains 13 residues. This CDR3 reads CASLSSRAYGYTF. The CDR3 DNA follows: TGTGCCAGCCTCTCCTCACGGGCCTATGGCTACACCTTC.

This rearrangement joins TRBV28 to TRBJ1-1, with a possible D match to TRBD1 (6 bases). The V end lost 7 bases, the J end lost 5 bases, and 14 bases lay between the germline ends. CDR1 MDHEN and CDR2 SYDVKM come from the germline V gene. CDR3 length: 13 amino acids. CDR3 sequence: CASTRGERTEAFF. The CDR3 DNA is TGTGCCAGCACCAGGGGTGAGAGAACTGAAGCTTTCTTT.

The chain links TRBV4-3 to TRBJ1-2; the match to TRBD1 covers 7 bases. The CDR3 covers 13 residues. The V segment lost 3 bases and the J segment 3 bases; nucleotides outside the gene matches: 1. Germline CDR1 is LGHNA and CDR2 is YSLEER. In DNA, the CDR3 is TGCGCCAGCAGCCACGGGACAGACTATGGCTACACCTTC. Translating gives CASSHGTDYGYTF.

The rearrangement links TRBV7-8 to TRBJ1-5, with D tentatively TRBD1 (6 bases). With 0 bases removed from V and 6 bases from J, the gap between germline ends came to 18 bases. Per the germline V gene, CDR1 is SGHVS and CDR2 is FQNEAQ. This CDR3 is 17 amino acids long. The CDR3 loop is CASSLAGNSGAGQPQHF. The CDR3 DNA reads TGTGCCAGCAGCTTAGCGGGAAACTCAGGGGCAGGTCAGCCCCAGCATTTT.

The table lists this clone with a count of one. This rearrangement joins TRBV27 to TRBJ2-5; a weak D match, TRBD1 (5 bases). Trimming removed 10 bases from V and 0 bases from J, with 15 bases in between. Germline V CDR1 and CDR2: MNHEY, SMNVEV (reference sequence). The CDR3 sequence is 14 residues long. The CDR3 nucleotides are TGTGCCACCTCACTCCTAGGGGACCAAGAGACCCAGTACTTC. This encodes CATSLLGDQETQYF.

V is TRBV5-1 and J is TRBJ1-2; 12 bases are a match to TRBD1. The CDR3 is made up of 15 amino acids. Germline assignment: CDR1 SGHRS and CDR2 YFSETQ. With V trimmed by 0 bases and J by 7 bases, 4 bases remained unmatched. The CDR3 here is CASSLEGQGALGYTF. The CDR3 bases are TGCGCCAGCAGCTTGGAGGGACAGGGGGCTCTTGGCTACACCTTC.

This chain's CDR3 is CASSLDVLGAPDEKLFF. Here the CDR3 DNA reads TGTGCCAGCAGCTTAGATGTGCTAGGCGCCCCGGATGAAAAACTGTTTTTT. The chain joins TRBV11-2 to TRBJ1-4, with D uncertain. The CDR3 is made up of 17 amino acids. Trimming shortened V by 0 bases and J by 6 bases, and 17 bases separated the two germline ends. The germline CDR1 and CDR2 sequences are SGHAT and FQNNGV.

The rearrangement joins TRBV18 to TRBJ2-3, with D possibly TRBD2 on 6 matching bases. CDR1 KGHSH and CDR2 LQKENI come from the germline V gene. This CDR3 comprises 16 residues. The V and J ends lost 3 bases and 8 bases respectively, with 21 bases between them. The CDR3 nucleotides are TGTGCCAGCTCACCCCGTTCCGGGAGTGGATGGGTTACGCAGTATTTT. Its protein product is CASSPRSGSGWVTQYF.

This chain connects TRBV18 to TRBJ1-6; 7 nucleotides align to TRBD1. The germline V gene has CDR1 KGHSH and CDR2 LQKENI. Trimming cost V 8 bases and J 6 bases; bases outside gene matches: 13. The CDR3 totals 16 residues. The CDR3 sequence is CASAMGTGAINSPLHF. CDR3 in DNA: TGTGCCAGCGCCATGGGAACAGGGGCTATTAATTCACCCCTCCACTTT.

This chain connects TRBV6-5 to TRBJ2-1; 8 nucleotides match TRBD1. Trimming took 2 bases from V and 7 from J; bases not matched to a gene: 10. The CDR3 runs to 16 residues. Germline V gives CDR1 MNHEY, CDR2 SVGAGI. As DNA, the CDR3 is TGTGCCAGCAGTTACGGGACAGGCTATGGGAATAATGAGCAGTTCTTC. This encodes CASSYGTGYGNNEQFF.

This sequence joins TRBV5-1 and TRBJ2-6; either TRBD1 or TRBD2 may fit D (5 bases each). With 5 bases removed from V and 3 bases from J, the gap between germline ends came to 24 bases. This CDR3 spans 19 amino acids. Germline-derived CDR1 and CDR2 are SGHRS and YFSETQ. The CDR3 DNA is TGCGCCAGCAGAGAAGGATCCCGGGGCATTCTTGATGGGGCCAACGTCCTGACTTTC. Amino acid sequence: CASREGSRGILDGANVLTF.

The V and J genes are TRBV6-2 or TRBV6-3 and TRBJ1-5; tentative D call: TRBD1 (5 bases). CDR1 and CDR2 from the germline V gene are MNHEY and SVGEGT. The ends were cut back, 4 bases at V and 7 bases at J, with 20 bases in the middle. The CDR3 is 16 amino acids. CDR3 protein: CASSLYPETVRQPQHF. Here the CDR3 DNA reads TGTGCCAGCAGTTTGTATCCGGAGACAGTACGCCAGCCCCAGCATTTT.

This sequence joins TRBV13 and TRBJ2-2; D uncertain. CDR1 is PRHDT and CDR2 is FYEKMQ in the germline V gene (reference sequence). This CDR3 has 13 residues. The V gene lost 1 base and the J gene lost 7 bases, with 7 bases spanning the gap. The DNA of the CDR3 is TGTGCCAGCAGCTTAGCCCGAGGCGGGGAGCTGTTTTTT. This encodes CASSLARGGELFF.

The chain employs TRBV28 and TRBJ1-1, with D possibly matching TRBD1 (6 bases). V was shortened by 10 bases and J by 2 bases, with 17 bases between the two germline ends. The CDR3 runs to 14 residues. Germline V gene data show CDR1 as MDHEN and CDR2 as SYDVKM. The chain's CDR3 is CATGGGGTNTEAFF. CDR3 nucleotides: TGTGCCACCGGGGGTGGGGGGACAAACACTGAAGCTTTCTTT.